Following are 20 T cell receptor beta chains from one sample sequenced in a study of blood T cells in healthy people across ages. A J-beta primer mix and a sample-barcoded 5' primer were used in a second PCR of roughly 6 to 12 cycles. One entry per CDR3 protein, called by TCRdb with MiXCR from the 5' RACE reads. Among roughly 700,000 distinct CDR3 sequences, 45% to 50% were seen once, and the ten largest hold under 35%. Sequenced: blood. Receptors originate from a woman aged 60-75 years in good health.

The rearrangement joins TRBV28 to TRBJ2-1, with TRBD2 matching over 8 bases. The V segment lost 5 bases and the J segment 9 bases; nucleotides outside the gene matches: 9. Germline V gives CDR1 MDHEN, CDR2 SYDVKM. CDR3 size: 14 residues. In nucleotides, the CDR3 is TGTGCCAGCAGTCGCCCGGGAGGGCCTGGTGAGCAGTTCTTC. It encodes CASSRPGGPGEQFF.

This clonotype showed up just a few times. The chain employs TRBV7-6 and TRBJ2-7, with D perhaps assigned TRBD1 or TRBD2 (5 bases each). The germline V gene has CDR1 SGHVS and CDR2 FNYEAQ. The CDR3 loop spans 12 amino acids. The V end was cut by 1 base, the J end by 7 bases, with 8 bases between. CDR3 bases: TGTGCCAGCAGCTTAGAGTGGGGGGAGCAGTACTTC. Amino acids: CASSLEWGEQYF.

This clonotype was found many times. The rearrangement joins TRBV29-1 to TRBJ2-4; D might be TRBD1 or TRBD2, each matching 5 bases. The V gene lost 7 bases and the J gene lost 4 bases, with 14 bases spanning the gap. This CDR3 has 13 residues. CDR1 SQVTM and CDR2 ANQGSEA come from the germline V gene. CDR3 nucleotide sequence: TGCAGCGCCTACCGGGACGGAAAAAACATTCAGTACTTC. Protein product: CSAYRDGKNIQYF.

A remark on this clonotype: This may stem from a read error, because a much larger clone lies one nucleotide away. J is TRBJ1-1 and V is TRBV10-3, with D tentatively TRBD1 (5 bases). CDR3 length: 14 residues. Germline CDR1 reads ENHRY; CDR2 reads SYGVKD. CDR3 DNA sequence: TGTGCCTTCAGTGAGCAGGTGGGGGACACTGAAGCTTTCTTT. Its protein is CAFSEQVGDTEAFF.

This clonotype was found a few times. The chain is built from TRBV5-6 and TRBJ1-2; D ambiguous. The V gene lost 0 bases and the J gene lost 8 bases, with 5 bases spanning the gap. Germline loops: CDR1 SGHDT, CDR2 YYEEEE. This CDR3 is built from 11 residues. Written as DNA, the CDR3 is TGTGCCAGCAGCTTGGCGGGGGGCTACACCTTC. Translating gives CASSLAGGYTF.

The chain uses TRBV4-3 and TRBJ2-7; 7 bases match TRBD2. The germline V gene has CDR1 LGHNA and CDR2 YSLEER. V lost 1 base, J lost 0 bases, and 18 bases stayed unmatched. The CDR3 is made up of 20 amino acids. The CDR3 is CASSQAVSGGSHLSSYEQYF. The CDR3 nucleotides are TGCGCCAGCAGCCAAGCGGTCTCGGGGGGAAGCCACCTGAGCTCCTACGAGCAGTACTTC.

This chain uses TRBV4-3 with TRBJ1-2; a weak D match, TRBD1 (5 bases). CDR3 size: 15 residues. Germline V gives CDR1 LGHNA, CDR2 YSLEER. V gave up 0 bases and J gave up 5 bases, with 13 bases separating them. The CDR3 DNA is TGCGCCAGCAGCCAAGATGCCCAGGGAGAGTATGGCTACACCTTC. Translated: CASSQDAQGEYGYTF.

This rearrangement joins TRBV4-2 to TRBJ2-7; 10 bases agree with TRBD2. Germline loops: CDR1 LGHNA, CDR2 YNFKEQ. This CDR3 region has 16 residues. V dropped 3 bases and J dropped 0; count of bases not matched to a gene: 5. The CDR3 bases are TGTGCCAGCAGCCAGGAACTAGCGGGGTCCTCCTACGAGCAGTACTTC. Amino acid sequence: CASSQELAGSSYEQYF.

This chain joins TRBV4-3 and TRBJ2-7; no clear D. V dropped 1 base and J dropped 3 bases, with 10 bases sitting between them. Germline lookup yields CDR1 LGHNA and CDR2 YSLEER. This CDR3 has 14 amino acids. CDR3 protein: CASSQGPASYEQYF. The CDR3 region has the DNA TGCGCCAGCAGCCAAGGCCCAGCCAGCTACGAGCAGTACTTC.

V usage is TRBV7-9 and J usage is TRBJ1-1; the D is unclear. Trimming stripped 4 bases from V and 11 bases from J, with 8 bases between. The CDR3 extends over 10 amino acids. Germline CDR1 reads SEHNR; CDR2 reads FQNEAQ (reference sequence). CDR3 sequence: CASSSPPAFF. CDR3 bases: TGTGCCAGCAGCTCCCCGCCCGCTTTCTTT.

CDR3 sequence: CASSPGGGNNEQFF. The CDR3 region has the DNA TGCGCCAGCAGCCCGGGGGGCGGGAACAATGAGCAGTTCTTC. This chain joins TRBV5-1 and TRBJ2-1; the D gene is possibly TRBD2 (7 bases). Trimming took off 4 bases at V and 5 bases at J, with 13 bases between the two ends. The CDR3 loop spans 14 amino acids. CDR1 is SGHRS, CDR2 YFSETQ, per germline.

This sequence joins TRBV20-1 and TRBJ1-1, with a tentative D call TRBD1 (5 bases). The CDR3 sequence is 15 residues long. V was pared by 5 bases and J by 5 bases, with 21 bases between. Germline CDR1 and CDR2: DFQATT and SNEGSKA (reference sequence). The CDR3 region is CSADEPGRGGTEAFF. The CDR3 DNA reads TGCAGTGCTGACGAGCCGGGACGGGGGGGGACTGAAGCTTTCTTT.

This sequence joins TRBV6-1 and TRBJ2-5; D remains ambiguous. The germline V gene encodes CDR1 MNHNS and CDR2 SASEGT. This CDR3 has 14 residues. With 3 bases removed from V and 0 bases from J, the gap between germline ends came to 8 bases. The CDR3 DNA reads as TGTGCCAGCAGTGACACCGTCTACCAAGAGACCCAGTACTTC. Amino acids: CASSDTVYQETQYF.

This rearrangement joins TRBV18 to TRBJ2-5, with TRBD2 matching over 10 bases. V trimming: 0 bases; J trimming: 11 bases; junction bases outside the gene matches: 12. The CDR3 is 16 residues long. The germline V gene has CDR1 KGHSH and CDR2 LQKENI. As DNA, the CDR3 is TGTGCCAGCTCACCACCCCGAGCGGGAGGGATCAATGAGCAGTACTTC. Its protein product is CASSPPRAGGINEQYF.

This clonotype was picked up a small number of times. In nucleotides, the CDR3 is TGCAGTGCCCGGCGGCTGGCTGCAGGGGGCTTCTACAATGAGCAGTTCTTC. Translated: CSARRLAAGGFYNEQFF. This chain links TRBV20-1 with TRBJ2-1, with TRBD1 matching over 8 bases. CDR1 is DFQATT and CDR2 is SNEGSKA in the germline V gene (reference sequence). This CDR3 has 17 residues. V dropped 6 bases and J dropped 3; count of bases not matched to a gene: 16.

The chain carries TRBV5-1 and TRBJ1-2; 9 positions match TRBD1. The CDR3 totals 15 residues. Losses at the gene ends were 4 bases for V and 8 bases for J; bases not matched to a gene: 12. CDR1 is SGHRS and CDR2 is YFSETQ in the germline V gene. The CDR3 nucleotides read TGCGCCAGCAGCCAGGGGACAGGGAGTTCGTCAGGCTACACCTTC. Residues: CASSQGTGSSSGYTF.

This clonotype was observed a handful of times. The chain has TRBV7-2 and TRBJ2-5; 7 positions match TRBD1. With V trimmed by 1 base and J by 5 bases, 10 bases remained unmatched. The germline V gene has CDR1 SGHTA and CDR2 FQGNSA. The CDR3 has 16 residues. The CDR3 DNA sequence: TGTGCCAGCAGCTTAGACGAGGGGGCATCGGGGGAGACCCAGTACTTC. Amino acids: CASSLDEGASGETQYF.

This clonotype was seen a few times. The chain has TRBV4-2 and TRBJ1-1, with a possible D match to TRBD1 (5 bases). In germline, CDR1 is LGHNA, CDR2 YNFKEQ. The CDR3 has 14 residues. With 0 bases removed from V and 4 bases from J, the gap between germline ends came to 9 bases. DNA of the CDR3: TGTGCCAGCAGCCAAGATTCAGGGTTCACTGAAGCTTTCTTT. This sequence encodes CASSQDSGFTEAFF.

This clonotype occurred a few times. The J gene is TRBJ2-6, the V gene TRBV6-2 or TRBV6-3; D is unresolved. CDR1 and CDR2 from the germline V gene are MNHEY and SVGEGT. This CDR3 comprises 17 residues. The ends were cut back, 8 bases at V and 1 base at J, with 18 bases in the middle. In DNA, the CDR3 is TGTGCCAGCGGCTTGCTTCTGCGTAAATCTGGGGCCAACGTCCTGACTTTC. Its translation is CASGLLLRKSGANVLTF.

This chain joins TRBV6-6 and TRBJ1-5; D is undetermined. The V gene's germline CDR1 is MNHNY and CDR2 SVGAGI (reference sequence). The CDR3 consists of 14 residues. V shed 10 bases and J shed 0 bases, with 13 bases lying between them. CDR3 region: CAIRSGYSNQPQHF. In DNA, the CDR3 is TGTGCCATCCGGTCGGGCTATAGCAATCAGCCCCAGCATTTT.